The 27 T cell receptor beta chains below were found in one sample sequenced in a study of T-cell reconstitution after alpha-beta-depleted transplantation in children. Using unique molecular identifiers, the investigators prepared the TCRbeta library. From the PCR reads, TCRdb called clonotypes with MiXCR, one entry per CDR3 protein. The profile shows around 4,000 distinct CDR3 sequences, about a quarter of them singletons. The sequences come from PBMCs, mostly from graft donor cells, collected 60 days after TCRalphabeta/CD19-depleted stem cell transplant. The receptors were sampled from a boy less than two years old who had a stem cell transplant for acute myeloid leukemia, so the T cells may come from the graft donor.

CDR3 nucleotides: TGTGCCAGCTCACAAACTAGCGGCCCATCCTACAATGAGCAGTACTTC. It specifies CASSQTSGPSYNEQYF. The chain recombines TRBV18 with TRBJ2-1; 8 positions agree with TRBD2. The J call could be wrong; TRBJ2-7 is a better fit for the DNA end. The CDR3 runs to 16 residues. CDR1 is KGHSH and CDR2 is LQKENI in the germline V gene.

This clonotype was counted many times. The J gene is TRBJ2-7, the V gene TRBV9; TRBD1 matches 7 bases. After removal of 2 bases from V and 1 base from J, the junction contained 3 bases not matched to a gene. Germline lookup yields CDR1 SGDLS and CDR2 YYNGEE. The CDR3 runs 14 residues. In DNA form, the CDR3 reads TGTGCCAGCAGCGTCGACAGGGCGTCCTACGAGCAGTACTTC. This translates into CASSVDRASYEQYF.

This clonotype appeared many times. The chain is built from TRBV30 and TRBJ2-1, with 14 bases that match TRBD2. Trimming cost V 5 bases and J 8 bases; bases outside gene matches: 5. Germline CDR1 and CDR2: GTSNPN and SVGIG (reference sequence). CDR3 length: 14 amino acids. DNA of the CDR3: TGTGCCTGGCTGGGGACTAGCGGGGGCTATGAGCAGTTCTTC. It is translated as CAWLGTSGGYEQFF.

This clonotype was observed at least ten times. The chain is built from TRBV7-4 and TRBJ2-5, with D maybe TRBD1 (6 bases). The CDR3 contains 18 residues. The V and J ends lost 4 bases and 2 bases respectively, with 23 bases between them. Germline V gene lookup returns CDR1 SGHVT and CDR2 SQSDAQ. CDR3 protein: CASSSRKTHREEQETQYF. The CDR3 nucleotides read TGTGCCAGCAGCTCCCGCAAGACCCACAGGGAAGAACAAGAGACCCAGTACTTC.

Ten or more counts support this clonotype. The gene calls are TRBV7-8 and TRBJ2-7; D not resolved. Trimming pared 5 bases from V and 6 bases from J, leaving 14 bases between. This CDR3 has 13 amino acids. Germline V gives CDR1 SGHVS, CDR2 FQNEAQ. CDR3 amino acids: CASSDARLGEQYV. In DNA form, the CDR3 reads TGTGCCAGCAGCGACGCCCGTCTTGGCGAGCAGTACGTC.

The sample holds many counts of this clonotype. This chain uses TRBV3-1 with TRBJ2-3, with D uncertain. CDR1 LGHDT and CDR2 YNNKEL come from the germline V gene (reference sequence). The V end was cut by 6 bases, the J end by 2 bases, with 3 bases between. This CDR3 has 11 residues. The CDR3 loop reads CASSVTDTQYF. Here the CDR3 DNA reads TGTGCCAGCAGTGTCACAGATACGCAGTATTTT.

This clonotype was observed a single time. The chain recombines TRBV7-9 with TRBJ1-6; D is unresolved. Germline V gene lookup returns CDR1 SEHNR and CDR2 FQNEAQ (reference sequence). The V end was cut by 3 bases, the J end by 10 bases, with 13 bases between. This CDR3 contains 14 residues. The CDR3 DNA reads as TGTGCCAGCAGCTTGAGTCTGGTGGAATCACCCCTCCACTTT. Its translation is CASSLSLVESPLHF.

The chain couples TRBV25-1 to TRBJ1-6; possible D gene TRBD1, 5 bases. Deletions cut 6 bases from V and 15 bases from J, with 15 bases between. Per the germline V gene, CDR1 is MGHDK and CDR2 is SYGVNS. The CDR3 runs 12 residues. CDR3 coding DNA: TGTGCCAGCAGCCCGGGACTGCCCTACCTCCACTTT. Translating gives CASSPGLPYLHF.

The chain carries TRBV9 and TRBJ2-5; 8 bases map to TRBD1. Germline-derived CDR1 and CDR2 are SGDLS and YYNGEE. J lost 0 bases, V lost 3 bases, and 10 bases had no gene match. The CDR3 contains 17 residues. The CDR3 sequence is CASSARSGTGDQETQYF. CDR3 in DNA: TGTGCCAGCAGCGCCCGATCCGGGACAGGTGACCAAGAGACCCAGTACTTC.

The CDR3 sequence is CASSLVGTGANEKLFF. CDR3 in DNA: TGTGCCAGCAGCTTGGTCGGGACAGGGGCTAATGAAAAACTGTTTTTT. V gene TRBV5-4 combines with J gene TRBJ1-4; 10 bases match TRBD1. Germline loops: CDR1 SGHNT, CDR2 YYREEE (reference sequence). The J segment lost 3 bases and the V segment lost 0 bases, leaving 2 bases of the junction unmatched. This CDR3 spans 16 amino acids.

This clonotype was detected many times. The chain joins TRBV10-2 to TRBJ2-1; 12 nucleotides match TRBD1. With V trimmed by 4 bases and J by 9 bases, 10 bases remained unmatched. CDR3 length equals 16 residues. CDR1 is WSHSY and CDR2 is SAAADI in the germline V gene. CDR3 in amino acids: CASSVGGTGGGVEQFF. The CDR3 coding sequence is TGCGCCAGCAGTGTCGGGGGGACAGGGGGCGGGGTTGAGCAGTTCTTC.

This clonotype has a count of ten or more. This chain links TRBV7-9 with TRBJ2-2, with 10 bases that match TRBD1. V shed 3 bases, J shed 6 bases, and the junction held 1 base outside the gene matches. CDR3 length equals 14 residues. Germline lookup yields CDR1 SEHNR and CDR2 FQNEAQ (reference sequence). CDR3 in amino acids: CASSLGTGAGELFF. The CDR3 nucleotides read TGTGCCAGCAGCTTGGGGACAGGGGCCGGGGAGCTGTTTTTT.

This clonotype came up a few times. The V gene is TRBV6-5, the J gene TRBJ1-1; 8 nucleotides match TRBD1. V lost 6 bases, J lost 3 bases, and 0 bases stayed unmatched. From germline, CDR1 is MNHEY and CDR2 SVGAGI. The CDR3 runs to 12 residues. The CDR3 nucleotides are TGTGCCAGCAGCAGGGGGCACACTGAAGCTTTCTTT. Amino acid sequence: CASSRGHTEAFF.

This clonotype was found many times. As DNA, the CDR3 is TGTGCCAGCACCTCGGACAGTTCATTCTACAATGAGCAGTTCTTC. Protein product: CASTSDSSFYNEQFF. This chain uses TRBV11-2 with TRBJ2-1; TRBD1 is a possible D gene (6 bases). Deletions cut 7 bases from V and 3 bases from J, with 16 bases between. This CDR3 has 15 amino acids. Germline V gene sequence: CDR1 SGHAT, CDR2 FQNNGV.

This clonotype was picked up many times. The CDR3 DNA sequence: TGCGCCAGCAGCCAAGATGTGTGGGGTCAGCCCCAGCATTTT. Encoded protein: CASSQDVWGQPQHF. The chain recombines TRBV4-3 with TRBJ1-5; D not resolved. V lost 0 bases to trimming and J lost 6 bases, with 9 bases between them. The length of the CDR3 is 14 residues. Germline loops: CDR1 LGHNA, CDR2 YSLEER.

Many counts were recorded for this clonotype. The V and J genes are TRBV5-1 and TRBJ2-3, with D possibly being TRBD1 or TRBD2 (5 bases each). Germline V gene lookup returns CDR1 SGHRS and CDR2 YFSETQ. V shed 4 bases and J shed 0 bases, with 15 bases lying between them. This CDR3 is 16 amino acids long. The CDR3 region is CASSTDGDPSTDTQYF. In DNA, the CDR3 is TGCGCCAGCAGCACTGACGGGGACCCTAGCACAGATACGCAGTATTTT.

This clonotype was recorded at least ten times. The rearrangement uses TRBV6-5 and TRBJ1-1, with 10 bases lining up with TRBD1. The CDR3 extends over 15 amino acids. CDR1 is MNHEY and CDR2 is SVGAGI in the germline V gene. V gave up 4 bases and J gave up 5 bases; unmatched junction bases: 7. The CDR3 nucleotides read TGTGCCAGCAGTTGGCGAAGGACAGGGGGGACTGAAGCTTTCTTT. It yields the protein CASSWRRTGGTEAFF.

This clonotype came up many times. CDR3 sequence (DNA): TGTGCCATCAGGGACAGGGGGCGCGCGAACACTGAAGCTTTCTTT. Amino acid sequence: CAIRDRGRANTEAFF. The chain couples TRBV10-3 to TRBJ1-1; the match to TRBD1 covers 11 bases. This CDR3 is built from 15 residues. The J segment lost 1 base and the V segment lost 6 bases, leaving 4 bases of the junction unmatched. Germline CDR1 reads ENHRY; CDR2 reads SYGVKD.

V is TRBV6-2 or TRBV6-3 and J is TRBJ1-5; D may be TRBD1 (5 bases). CDR3 size: 12 residues. CDR1 and CDR2 from the germline V gene are MNHEY and SVGEGT. V shed 2 bases and J shed 7 bases, with 6 bases lying between them. CDR3 nucleotides: TGTGCCAGCAGTTACACAGGACAGCCCCAGCATTTT. Translated: CASSYTGQPQHF.

This clonotype counts as medium-sized. The chain uses TRBV2 and TRBJ1-2; possible D gene TRBD1, 5 bases. The V and J ends lost 7 bases and 0 bases respectively, with 18 bases between them. This CDR3 contains 16 residues. CDR1 is SNHLY and CDR2 is FYNNEI in the germline V gene. The DNA of the CDR3 is TGTGCCAGCAAGGGGCAGGATATATTCTCTAACTATGGCTACACCTTC. Translated: CASKGQDIFSNYGYTF.

By proportion, this clonotype is medium-sized (0.01 to 0.1%). The chain couples TRBV7-8 to TRBJ1-1; 10 nucleotides line up with TRBD1. Trimming took 3 bases from V and 5 from J; bases not matched to a gene: 6. Germline loops: CDR1 SGHVS, CDR2 FQNEAQ. This CDR3 comprises 15 residues. The CDR3 loop is CASSFDRGPETEAFF. CDR3 nucleotide sequence: TGTGCCAGCAGCTTCGACAGGGGGCCGGAGACTGAAGCTTTCTTT. The whole variable domain, filled in from reference TRBV7-8 and TRBJ1-1, reads GAGVSQSPRYKVAKRGQDVALRCDPISGHVSLFWYQQALGQGPEFLTYFQNEAQLDKSGLPSDRFFAERPEGSVSTLKIQRTQQEDSAVYLCASSFDRGPETEAFFGQGTRLTVV.

Within the sample, this clonotype is large (0.1 to 1%). This sequence joins TRBV5-1 and TRBJ2-5, with no clear D. V lost 3 bases, J lost 5 bases, and 11 bases lay in between. This CDR3 is 13 amino acids long. Germline CDR1 SGHRS, CDR2 YFSETQ. The CDR3 sequence: CASSSGPEETQYF. CDR3 in DNA: TGCGCCAGCAGCTCGGGCCCGGAGGAGACCCAGTACTTC.

In its sample, this clonotype was seen many times. The V gene is TRBV5-1, the J gene TRBJ2-2; no clear D. V dropped 5 bases and J dropped 5 bases, with 7 bases sitting between them. This CDR3 region has 12 residues. The germline CDR1 and CDR2 sequences are SGHRS and YFSETQ. The CDR3 coding sequence is TGCGCCAGCAGTAAGGGAACCGGGGAGCTGTTTTTT. Its protein product is CASSKGTGELFF.

This clonotype has at least ten counts. The genes are TRBV6-5 and TRBJ1-2; D gene ambiguous. The V end lost 7 bases, the J end lost 4 bases, and 13 bases lay between the germline ends. Germline V gene data show CDR1 as MNHEY and CDR2 as SVGAGI. There are 13 residues in the CDR3. The CDR3: CASTPQGPYGYTF. For the CDR3, the DNA is TGTGCCAGCACCCCCCAAGGACCCTATGGCTACACCTTC.

This clonotype was picked up one time. The gene calls are TRBV7-9 and TRBJ1-5, with D unresolved. V lost 1 base to trimming and J lost 7 bases, with 11 bases between them. CDR1 is SEHNR, CDR2 FQNEAQ, per germline (reference sequence). The CDR3 consists of 14 residues. The CDR3 region is CASSLDGVGQPQHF. The DNA of the CDR3 is TGTGCCAGCAGCTTAGATGGGGTAGGCCAGCCCCAGCATTTT.

This clonotype was seen repeatedly, ten times or more. The chain has TRBV30 and TRBJ2-2; the match to TRBD1 covers 8 bases. The CDR3 runs 14 residues. V lost 5 bases and J lost 3; bases outside the gene matches: 5. Germline loops: CDR1 GTSNPN, CDR2 SVGIG (reference sequence). CDR3 sequence: CAWAGTGHTGELFF. The CDR3 nucleotides read TGTGCCTGGGCCGGGACAGGACACACCGGGGAGCTGTTTTTT.

This clonotype came up many times. The chain carries TRBV7-2 and TRBJ2-1; possible D gene TRBD1, 5 bases. CDR3 length: 15 residues. The germline gives CDR1 SGHTA, CDR2 FQGNSA. The V and J ends lost 3 bases and 12 bases respectively, with 21 bases between them. The CDR3 here is CASSLTSTVARGQFF. CDR3 in DNA: TGTGCCAGCAGCTTGACCTCGACAGTGGCTAGAGGGCAGTTCTTC.